Listed here is a single T cell receptor beta chain. The repertoire was sequenced with immunoSEQ multiplex PCR; TCRdb's copy has only in-frame clones and lacks some. The sample has under 150,000 clones, roughly 86% seen once. The trim removed 5 bases at V and 4 bases at J, leaving 8 bases unmatched. Germline values: CDR1 SGHVS, CDR2 FQNEAQ. The CDR3 consists of 15 residues. These data belong to a study of PD-1 blockade in mismatch repair-deficient tumors. All patients were mismatch repair deficient, assessed by either PCR or immunohistochemistry. The TCR originated in an adult with mismatch repair-deficient cancer. The sequenced sample was peripheral blood, obtained roughly 70 weeks after starting pembrolizumab. The chain recombines TRBV7-8 with TRBJ2-7, with 10 bases that match TRBD2. This chain's CDR3 is CASSISAGGGYEQYF. CDR3 nucleotide sequence: TGTGCCAGCAGCATCTCAGCGGGAGGGGGTTACGAGCAGTACTTC. Complete variable domain (other parts from reference TRBV7-8 and TRBJ2-7): GAGVSQSPRYKVAKRGQDVALRCDPISGHVSLFWYQQALGQGPEFLTYFQNEAQLDKSGLPSDRFFAERPEGSVSTLKIQRTQQEDSAVYLCASSISAGGGYEQYFGPGTRLTVT.